The entry that follows covers one T cell receptor beta chain sequence. The antigen is undetermined. The CDR3 goes on 3 residues after the read ends, and that part is filled in from the germline J gene. Aged about 9 to 64 years, CVID subjects averaged about 40 years old. Donors gave roughly 4.5 to 9 ml heparinized peripheral whole blood. CDR1 LNHDA and CDR2 SQIVND come from the germline V gene (reference sequence). J lost 4 bases, V lost 5 bases, and 17 bases had no gene match. The CDR3 is 19 residues long. TCRdb's table, derived via immunoSEQ multiplex PCR, lists solely in-frame clones and lacks some. There are 30,000 to 35,000 clones in the sample, none observed a single time. This record comes from a study of T cell clonality in common variable immunodeficiency. Overall study findings and caveats: Fewer TCRbeta clones were shared among CVID subjects than controls. Common variable immunodeficiency TCR beta sequences reportedly had fewer deletions and N-nucleotide insertions.

This chain uses TRBV19 with TRBJ2-1, with TRBD1 matching over 10 bases. The source is a human donor with common variable immunodeficiency. Sequenced material: peripheral blood mononuclear cells. CDR3 sequence reads: CASSQTGGSAGAGYNEQFF. The DNA read from the CDR3 is TGTGCCAGTAGTCAGACAGGGGGCTCGGCGGGAGCAGGGTACAATGAG. Full variable domain (remainder filled in from reference TRBV19 and TRBJ2-1): DGGITQSPKYLFRKEGQNVTLSCEQNLNHDAMYWYRQDPGQGLRLIYYSQIVNDFQKGDIAEGYSVSREKKESFPLTVTSAQKNPTAFYLCASSQTGGSAGAGYNEQFFGPGTRLTVL.